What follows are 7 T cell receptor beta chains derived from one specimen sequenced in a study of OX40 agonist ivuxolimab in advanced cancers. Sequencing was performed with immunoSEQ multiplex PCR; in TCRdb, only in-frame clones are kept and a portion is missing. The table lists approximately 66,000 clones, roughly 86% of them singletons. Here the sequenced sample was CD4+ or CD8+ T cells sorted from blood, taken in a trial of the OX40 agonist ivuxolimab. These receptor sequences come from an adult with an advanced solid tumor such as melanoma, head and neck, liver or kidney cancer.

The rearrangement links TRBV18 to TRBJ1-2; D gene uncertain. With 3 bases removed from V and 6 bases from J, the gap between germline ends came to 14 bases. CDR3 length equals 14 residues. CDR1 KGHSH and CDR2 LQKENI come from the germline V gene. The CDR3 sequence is CASSPALPRNGYTF. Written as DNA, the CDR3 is TGTGCCAGCTCACCCGCCTTACCGCGGAATGGCTACACCTTC.

In DNA, the CDR3 is TGTGCCAGCAGTGAAGCTGGGGGGGGAGATGAAAAACTGTTTTTT. This encodes CASSEAGGGDEKLFF. The chain has TRBV6-1 and TRBJ1-4; weak D call: TRBD1 (5 bases). V dropped 0 bases and J dropped 6 bases, with 11 bases sitting between them. The CDR3 runs 15 residues. CDR1 MNHNS and CDR2 SASEGT come from the germline V gene.

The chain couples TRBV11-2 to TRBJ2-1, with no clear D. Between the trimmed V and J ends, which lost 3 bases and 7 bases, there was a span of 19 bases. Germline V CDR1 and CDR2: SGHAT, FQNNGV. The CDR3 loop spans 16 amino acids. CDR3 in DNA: TGTGCCAGCAGCTTCCTCCTGGGTCGGGTTGGGAATGAGCAGTTCTTC. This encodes CASSFLLGRVGNEQFF.

For the CDR3, the DNA is TGTGCCAGCTCACAGGACTCTGGAAACACCATATATTTT. Translated, it gives CASSQDSGNTIYF. The gene calls are TRBV18 and TRBJ1-3, with D hard to call. V lost 4 bases to trimming and J lost 0 bases, with 4 bases between them. Germline CDR1 and CDR2: KGHSH and LQKENI. This CDR3 spans 13 amino acids. Supplemented by reference TRBV18 and TRBJ1-3, the full variable domain reads NAGVMQNPRHLVRRRGQEARLRCSPMKGHSHVYWYRQLPEEGLKFMVYLQKENIIDESGMPKERFSAEFPKEGPSILRIQQVVRGDSAAYFCASSQDSGNTIYFGEGSWLTVV.

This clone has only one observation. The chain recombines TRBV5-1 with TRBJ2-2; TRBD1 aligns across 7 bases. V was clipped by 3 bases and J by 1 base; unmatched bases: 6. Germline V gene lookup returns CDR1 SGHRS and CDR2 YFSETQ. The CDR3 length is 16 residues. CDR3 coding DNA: TGCGCCAGCAGCTCAAGGGGGCTTGGGAACACCGGGGAGCTGTTTTTT. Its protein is CASSSRGLGNTGELFF.

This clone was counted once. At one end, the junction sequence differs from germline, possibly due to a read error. The DNA for the CDR3 is TGCGCCAGGAGTCCCCTGCTGGAAGGCAGGGTCCAAGAGACCCAGTACTTC. Protein product: CARSPLLEGRVQETQYF. The chain employs TRBV23-1 and TRBJ2-5; D possibly corresponds to TRBD1 (5 bases). TRBV23-1 carries the ORF label, with uncertain function. The CDR3 is made up of 17 amino acids.

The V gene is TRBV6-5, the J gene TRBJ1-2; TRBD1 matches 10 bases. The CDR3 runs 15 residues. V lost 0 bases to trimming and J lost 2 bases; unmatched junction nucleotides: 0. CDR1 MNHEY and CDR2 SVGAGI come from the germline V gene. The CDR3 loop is CASSYSGQGNYGYTF. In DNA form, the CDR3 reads TGTGCCAGCAGTTACTCGGGACAGGGGAACTATGGCTACACCTTC.